This TCR beta chain was retrieved from a study of identical twins. Each CDR3 protein gets one entry after TCRdb re-called the 5' RACE reads with MiXCR. This repertoire shows around 680,000 distinct CDR3 sequences, 8.6% found once; its top ten account for 0.75% to 1%. V gave up 5 bases and J gave up 5 bases; unmatched junction bases: 8. The CDR3 has 14 amino acids. Germline CDR1 is SQVTM and CDR2 is ANQGSEA. These data were also filed under a second study, of yellow fever vaccine responses in identical twins.

The clonotype originates from a woman between 18 and 30 years old in good health. The rearrangement links TRBV29-1 to TRBJ1-5; 8 nucleotides line up with TRBD1. Specimen: PBMCs. The CDR3 region is CSVLYDRGDQPQHF. CDR3 coding DNA: TGCAGCGTTCTTTATGACAGGGGAGATCAGCCCCAGCATTTT.